Listed below are T cell receptor beta chains from one sample, sequenced in a study of T-cell reconstitution after alpha-beta-depleted transplantation in children. TCRdb recomputed calls from the PCR reads with MiXCR, one row per CDR3 protein. The table includes about 210,000 distinct CDR3 sequences, roughly 15% detected once. The material sequenced was PBMCs, mostly from graft donor cells, taken 360 days after TCRalphabeta/CD19-depleted stem cell transplant. The receptors were gathered from a male patient between 2 and 15 years old who had a stem cell transplant for acute lymphoblastic leukemia, so the T cells may come from the graft donor. Both conserved end residues are part of each CDR3. A D gene is named only where the DNA matches it firmly. Not every row has a clone size; where given, it reads once, few, many or a size class.

V: TRBV14
J: TRBJ2-7
size: .
D: .
DNA: TGTGCCAGCAGCCATGAGAGACACCGATACGAGCAGTACTTC
CDR3: CASSHERHRYEQYF

V: TRBV5-1
J: TRBJ2-1
size: .
D: TRBD1
DNA: TGCGCCACCACAGGGGTAGGCTACAATGAGCAGTTCTTC
CDR3: CATTGVGYNEQFF

V: TRBV11-2
J: TRBJ2-1
size: many
D: TRBD2
DNA: TGTGCCAGCAGCTTCAGCGGGGGAAGCTCCTACAATGAGCAGTTCTTC
CDR3: CASSFSGGSSYNEQFF

V: TRBV12-3/TRBV12-4
J: TRBJ2-3
size: .
D: .
DNA: TGTGCCAGCAGTTTAAGGCTAGCGCGCACAGATACGCAGTATTTT
CDR3: CASSLRLARTDTQYF

V: TRBV24-1
J: TRBJ1-1
size: many
D: TRBD1
DNA: TGTGCCACCAGTCCGACCCCGGGACAGGCCTCGAACACTGAAGCTTTCTTT
CDR3: CATSPTPGQASNTEAFF

V: TRBV29-1
J: TRBJ2-7
size: .
D: .
DNA: TGCAGCGTCCCAGGGGGGGGCCCTACCTACGAGCAGTACTTC
CDR3: CSVPGGGPTYEQYF

V: TRBV29-1
J: TRBJ1-1
size: few
D: .
DNA: TGCAGCGTTGGACTGATGAACACTGAAGCTTTCTTT
CDR3: CSVGLMNTEAFF

V: TRBV9
J: TRBJ2-1
size: .
D: TRBD2
DNA: TGTGCCAGCAGCGTACCGAGCGGGGAGCCTCCTACCTACAATGAGCAGTTCTTC
CDR3: CASSVPSGEPPTYNEQFF

V: TRBV27
J: TRBJ1-1
size: .
D: TRBD1
DNA: TGTGCCAGCAGTCCAGGGGGGGGGATCAGGAACACTGAAGCTTTCTTT
CDR3: CASSPGGGIRNTEAFF

V: TRBV5-1
J: TRBJ2-7
size: few
D: .
DNA: TGCGCCAGCAGCTTGGCCCCAGGAACAGGACTCTCCTACGAGCAGTACTTC
CDR3: CASSLAPGTGLSYEQYF

V: TRBV21-1
J: TRBJ1-5
size: few
D: .
DNA: TGTGCCAGCAGCACCACAGCCAGTAGTAGCAATCAGCCCCAGCATTTT
CDR3: CASSTTASSSNQPQHF

V: TRBV11-2
J: TRBJ1-1
size: .
D: .
DNA: TGTGCCAGCAGCTTAGATCTTGGAGCTGAAGCTTTCTTT
CDR3: CASSLDLGAEAFF

V: TRBV28
J: TRBJ2-7
size: few
D: .
DNA: TGTGCCAGCAGTTTGATCTCGGCCGTTATCACCTACGAGCAGTACTTC
CDR3: CASSLISAVITYEQYF

V: TRBV10-3
J: TRBJ2-7
size: many
D: .
DNA: TGTGCCACCCTCGGGGGGCAGACCTACGAGCAGTACTTC
CDR3: CATLGGQTYEQYF

V: TRBV12-3/TRBV12-4
J: TRBJ1-1
size: .
D: TRBD1
DNA: TGTGCCAGCAGTTTACCTATACAGGGGGGCACTGAAGCTTTCTTT
CDR3: CASSLPIQGGTEAFF

V: TRBV28
J: TRBJ2-1
size: .
D: .
DNA: TGTGCCAGCAGTATACTCGACAATGAGCAGTTCTTC
CDR3: CASSILDNEQFF

V: TRBV7-2
J: TRBJ2-5
size: .
D: .
DNA: TGTGCCAGCAGCCAGGAATCTACCGCGGTAACTAAGTACTTC
CDR3: CASSQESTAVTKYF

V: TRBV5-1
J: TRBJ2-1
size: .
D: .
DNA: TGCGCCAGCAGCTTGGCGGGACTCCATTTACTTTCTTACAATGAGCAGTTCTTC
CDR3: CASSLAGLHLLSYNEQFF

V: TRBV5-1
J: TRBJ2-1
size: .
D: TRBD2
DNA: TGCGCCAGCAGCTTGGGACACCGGGGGGGCCCTAGCTACAATGAGCAGTTCTTC
CDR3: CASSLGHRGGPSYNEQFF

V: TRBV5-6
J: TRBJ2-7
size: .
D: .
DNA: TGTGCCAGCAGCTTAGGTTGGACGGTCAGCGAGCAGTACTTC
CDR3: CASSLGWTVSEQYF

V: TRBV11-2
J: TRBJ2-4
size: few
D: .
DNA: TGTGCCAGCAGCTCACAGGGCCTATTAATGAACATTCAGTACTTC
CDR3: CASSSQGLLMNIQYF

V: TRBV15
J: TRBJ1-2
size: .
D: .
DNA: TGTGCCACCAGCTACGAGGTGGAAGGCTACACCTTC
CDR3: CATSYEVEGYTF

V: TRBV5-6
J: TRBJ1-2
size: .
D: .
DNA: TGTGCCAGCAGCTTCACGACAGTTAACTATGGCTACACCTTC
CDR3: CASSFTTVNYGYTF

V: TRBV5-1
J: TRBJ2-2
size: .
D: TRBD2
DNA: TGCGCCAGCAGCTTGCTAGCGGGGGGCGTAAACACCGGGGAACTGTTTTTT
CDR3: CASSLLAGGVNTGELFF

V: TRBV10-3
J: TRBJ1-2
size: many
D: TRBD1
DNA: TGTGCCATCAGTGAGCCGGGACAGGGAGGAGGCTACACCTTC
CDR3: CAISEPGQGGGYTF

V: TRBV20-1
J: TRBJ2-7
size: few
D: TRBD1
DNA: TGCAGTGCTGGCCCGGGACAGGGCTACGAGCAGTACTTC
CDR3: CSAGPGQGYEQYF

V: TRBV7-2
J: TRBJ2-3
size: few
D: .
DNA: TGTGCCAGCAGCATGCGCACAGATACGCAGTATTTT
CDR3: CASSMRTDTQYF

V: TRBV6-1
J: TRBJ1-5
size: .
D: .
DNA: TGTGCCAGCAGGAAGGGTCTAAGCAATCAGCCCCAGCATTTT
CDR3: CASRKGLSNQPQHF

V: TRBV3-1
J: TRBJ1-5
size: .
D: TRBD1
DNA: TGTGCCAGCAGCCAACAGGGGGCTTTCGGTCAGCCCCAGCATTTT
CDR3: CASSQQGAFGQPQHF

V: TRBV2
J: TRBJ1-5
size: .
D: TRBD1
DNA: TGTGCCAGCAGCCCGACAGGGGTCAATCAGCCCCAGCATTTT
CDR3: CASSPTGVNQPQHF

V: TRBV6-2/TRBV6-3
J: TRBJ2-7
size: few
D: TRBD1
DNA: TGTGCCAGCAGTCCGGGACCAACAGGGGGAACAAGAATCTACGAGCAGTACTTC
CDR3: CASSPGPTGGTRIYEQYF

V: TRBV5-1
J: TRBJ2-3
size: few
D: .
DNA: TGCGCCAGCAGCTTGGCTAGAACCCCGCCAGATACGCAGTATTTT
CDR3: CASSLARTPPDTQYF